The 29 T cell receptor beta chains listed next were all sequenced from one sample in a study of blood T cell repertoires in COVID-19. The method was immunoSEQ multiplex PCR; TCRdb's version includes in-frame clones alone and lacks a portion of them. The sample includes 200,000 to 250,000 clones, just under 90% of them seen just once. Input material: PBMCs or T cells enriched from blood (not recorded which). The receptor source for this set is a man aged 45-65 years who had been exposed to COVID-19.

With regard to this clone: Sequence at one end of the junction differs from germline and may be a read error. The chain has TRBV5-1 and TRBJ2-5; tentative D call: TRBD2 (7 bases). Germline assignment: CDR1 SGHRS and CDR2 YFSETQ. This CDR3 is 17 amino acids long. CDR3 bases: TGCGCCAGCAGCTCCGGCGCGGGGGCCCTCCAGATCGAGAGCCAGTACTTC. Residues: CASSSGAGALQIESQYF.

The chain combines TRBV7-8 with TRBJ1-5; the D gene is possibly TRBD1 (5 bases). V shed 5 bases and J shed 5 bases, with 10 bases lying between them. The CDR3 runs to 13 residues. CDR1 is SGHVS and CDR2 is FQNEAQ in the germline V gene. The CDR3 DNA reads as TGTGCCAGCAGCCTGGGGCCGTATCAGCCCCAGCATTTT. This sequence encodes CASSLGPYQPQHF.

The J gene is TRBJ1-5, the V gene TRBV19; D call uncertain. Germline assignment: CDR1 LNHDA and CDR2 SQIVND (reference sequence). V was pared by 4 bases and J by 4 bases, with 17 bases between. This CDR3 has 16 amino acids. CDR3 sequence: CASSTYSGLKNQPQHF. In DNA form, the CDR3 reads TGTGCCAGTAGTACCTACTCCGGACTGAAAAATCAGCCCCAGCATTTT.

The chain combines TRBV15 with TRBJ2-1; D might be TRBD2 (7 bases). CDR1 LNHNV and CDR2 YYDKDF come from the germline V gene (reference sequence). Deletions cut 0 bases from V and 6 bases from J, with 18 bases between. The CDR3 is 17 residues long. For the CDR3, the DNA is TGTGCCACCAGCAGAGATGGGGGGGCGGTTGGTCTCAATGAGCAGTTCTTC. Translated: CATSRDGGAVGLNEQFF. The entire variable domain, with the rest obtained from reference TRBV15 and TRBJ2-1, is as follows: DAMVIQNPRYQVTQFGKPVTLSCSQTLNHNVMYWYQQKSSQAPKLLFHYYDKDFNNEADTPDNFQSRRPNTSFCFLDIRSPGLGDTAMYLCATSRDGGAVGLNEQFFGPGTRLTVL.

The chain links TRBV5-1 to TRBJ2-4, with 15 positions matching TRBD2. Germline CDR1 and CDR2: SGHRS and YFSETQ. The CDR3 loop spans 20 amino acids. V was clipped by 2 bases and J by 1 base; unmatched bases: 10. The CDR3 DNA follows: TGCGCCAGCAGCTTTACCGGGACTAGCGGGAGGATGGAGGCCAAAAACATTCAGTACTTC. It codes for CASSFTGTSGRMEAKNIQYF.

V gene TRBV18 combines with J gene TRBJ1-6; TRBD1 agrees at 10 bases. This CDR3 is 15 amino acids long. Germline values: CDR1 KGHSH, CDR2 LQKENI. V trimming: 3 bases; J trimming: 8 bases; junction bases outside the gene matches: 4. For the CDR3, the DNA is TGTGCCAGCTCACCCCAGGGACAGGGGCATTCACCCCTCCACTTT. It encodes CASSPQGQGHSPLHF.

The rearrangement uses TRBV7-2 and TRBJ2-1; D gene unclear. Germline V CDR1 and CDR2: SGHTA, FQGNSA. The V gene lost 3 bases and the J gene lost 5 bases, with 11 bases spanning the gap. This CDR3 contains 14 residues. The CDR3 nucleotides read TGTGCCAGCAGCTTCACTATAAAGCACAATGAGCAGTTCTTC. Translation: CASSFTIKHNEQFF.

The gene calls are TRBV7-3 and TRBJ1-6; the D is unclear. This CDR3 has 17 residues. The V and J ends lost 2 bases and 7 bases respectively, with 18 bases between them. CDR1 and CDR2 from the germline V gene are SGHTA and FQGTGA. The CDR3 loop is CASSLRAPGMENSPLHF. In nucleotides, the CDR3 is TGTGCCAGCAGCTTACGCGCACCGGGGATGGAAAATTCACCCCTCCACTTT.

V gene TRBV19 combines with J gene TRBJ2-2, with unresolved D. Germline V CDR1 and CDR2: LNHDA, SQIVND (reference sequence). The CDR3 sequence is 15 residues long. Trimming took off 1 base at V and 5 bases at J, with 11 bases between the two ends. In DNA, the CDR3 is TGTGCCAGTAGTATAGGGAGCGCGTTAACCGGGGAGCTGTTTTTT. It codes for CASSIGSALTGELFF.

The chain is built from TRBV28 and TRBJ1-2, with a possible D match to TRBD1 (6 bases). In germline, CDR1 is MDHEN, CDR2 SYDVKM. V dropped 6 bases and J dropped 8 bases, with 19 bases sitting between them. The CDR3 contains 14 residues. CDR3 DNA sequence: TGTGCCAGCAGATCACTCAGGGGAACACAGGGCTACACCTTC. This sequence encodes CASRSLRGTQGYTF.

The chain recombines TRBV29-1 with TRBJ1-2, with D unresolved. Between the trimmed V and J ends, which lost 4 bases and 4 bases, there was a span of 10 bases. CDR1 and CDR2 (germline): SQVTM, ANQGSEA. The CDR3 length is 12 residues. CDR3 DNA sequence: TGCAGCGTTGGAGACCGTATCTATGGCTACACCTTC. It encodes CSVGDRIYGYTF.

The chain joins TRBV7-8 to TRBJ2-5; 11 nucleotides agree with TRBD2. This CDR3 comprises 16 residues. Germline V lookup: CDR1 SGHVS, CDR2 FQNEAQ. Germline trimming cut 6 bases from V and 2 bases from J; bases unmatched to any gene: 8. CDR3 sequence reads: CASSHTSGGEQETQYF. The CDR3 bases are TGTGCCAGCAGTCACACTAGCGGGGGAGAACAAGAGACCCAGTACTTC.

The chain joins TRBV5-1 to TRBJ1-2; TRBD1 matches at 8 bases. J lost 7 bases, V lost 4 bases, and 12 bases had no gene match. This CDR3 is built from 15 residues. Looked up from germline, CDR1 is SGHRS and CDR2 is YFSETQ. Here the CDR3 reads CASSGGDRPPFGYTF. CDR3 nucleotide sequence: TGCGCCAGCAGCGGGGGGGACAGGCCCCCCTTTGGCTACACCTTC. The full variable domain, with the rest looked up from reference TRBV5-1 and TRBJ1-2, is KAGVTQTPRYLIKTRGQQVTLSCSPISGHRSVSWYQQTPGQGLQFLFEYFSETQRNKGNFPGRFSGRQFSNSRSEMNVSTLELGDSALYLCASSGGDRPPFGYTFGSGTRLTVV.

On this clone: The identical CDR3 is also encoded by other nucleotide sequences in the sample. The V call is TRBV7-9, the J call TRBJ1-3; TRBD1 might be the D (5 bases). The CDR3 is made up of 14 amino acids. V gave up 5 bases and J gave up 0 bases, with 8 bases separating them. The V gene's germline CDR1 is SEHNR and CDR2 FQNEAQ (reference sequence). The CDR3 sequence is CASSPDSSGNTIYF. The DNA for the CDR3 is TGTGCCAGCAGCCCCGACAGCTCTGGAAACACCATATATTTT.

Remarks on this clone: Distinct nucleotide sequences in the sample also encode this CDR3. This sequence joins TRBV28 and TRBJ1-2; D ambiguous. CDR3 length: 13 residues. With 6 bases removed from V and 2 bases from J, the gap between germline ends came to 10 bases. Germline V lookup: CDR1 MDHEN, CDR2 SYDVKM. This CDR3 reads CASSLRENYGYTF. The CDR3, as DNA: TGTGCCAGCAGCCTACGGGAGAACTATGGCTACACCTTC.

The rearrangement joins TRBV6-5 to TRBJ1-2; D is undetermined. Trimming cost V 0 bases and J 4 bases, with 12 bases left between them. The germline V gene encodes CDR1 MNHEY and CDR2 SVGAGI. The CDR3 contains 15 residues. CDR3 nucleotide sequence: TGTGCCAGCAGTTACTCGATAGTCGACTTCTATGGCTACACCTTC. Its protein is CASSYSIVDFYGYTF.

This rearrangement joins TRBV28 to TRBJ1-4, with D possibly being TRBD1 (5 bases). Germline V CDR1 and CDR2: MDHEN, SYDVKM. This CDR3 contains 17 residues. The V gene lost 2 bases and the J gene lost 6 bases, with 19 bases spanning the gap. The CDR3 protein is CASSLARSRQSYEKLFF. The CDR3 nucleotides are TGTGCCAGCAGTTTAGCGCGGTCAAGACAGTCATATGAAAAACTGTTTTTT.

This chain connects TRBV10-3 to TRBJ2-3; tentatively, D is TRBD1 (5 bases). Trimming removed 6 bases at V and 5 bases at J, with 24 bases between. This CDR3 comprises 17 residues. CDR1 is ENHRY and CDR2 is SYGVKD in the germline V gene. The DNA of the CDR3 is TGTGCCATCAGCCCCCGACAGTATTTGGGGCGGATAGATACGCAGTATTTT. This gives the protein CAISPRQYLGRIDTQYF.

The rearrangement links TRBV18 to TRBJ2-1; D is perhaps TRBD1 (6 bases). The germline V and J ends were trimmed by 3 bases and 4 bases, with 13 bases remaining between them. CDR1 and CDR2 from the germline V gene are KGHSH and LQKENI. The CDR3 sequence is 15 residues long. CDR3 in DNA: TGTGCCAGCTCACCTACCAGGACAGCTTACAATGAGCAGTTCTTC. Its translation: CASSPTRTAYNEQFF.

The chain couples TRBV6-5 to TRBJ2-2; a weak D match, TRBD2 (5 bases). With 6 bases removed from V and 5 bases from J, the gap between germline ends came to 10 bases. Germline assignment: CDR1 MNHEY and CDR2 SVGAGI. The CDR3 sequence is 13 residues long. As DNA, the CDR3 is TGTGCCAGCAGCCGACCGGGGACCGGGGAGCTGTTTTTT. Encoded protein: CASSRPGTGELFF.

The chain is built from TRBV6-5 and TRBJ2-2; TRBD2 matches at 14 bases. V shed 4 bases, J shed 4 bases, and the junction held 2 bases outside the gene matches. The V gene's germline CDR1 is MNHEY and CDR2 SVGAGI. CDR3 size: 16 residues. The CDR3 here is CASSSTSGRATGELFF. CDR3 in DNA: TGTGCCAGCAGTTCGACTAGCGGGAGGGCCACCGGGGAGCTGTTTTTT.

The chain couples TRBV3-1 (or the pseudogene TRBV3-2) to TRBJ1-5, with 10 bases lining up with TRBD1. Germline CDR1 LGHDT, CDR2 YNNKEL (reference sequence). The CDR3 length is 16 residues. V shed 4 bases and J 5 bases; nucleotides not matched to a gene: 8. Here the CDR3 reads CASSRGTGARDQPQHF. The CDR3 DNA is TGTGCCAGCAGCCGAGGGACAGGGGCGCGGGATCAGCCCCAGCATTTT.

V usage is TRBV9 and J usage is TRBJ2-5, with 8 nucleotides matching TRBD1. The CDR3 contains 16 residues. V lost 0 bases and J lost 1; bases outside the gene matches: 5. CDR1 SGDLS and CDR2 YYNGEE come from the germline V gene. The CDR3 DNA is TGTGCCAGCAGCGTAGGAAGGCAGGGGGCCCAAGAGACCCAGTACTTC. The encoded protein is CASSVGRQGAQETQYF.

The chain couples TRBV4-1 to TRBJ2-3; TRBD1 is a possible D gene (6 bases). Germline-derived CDR1 and CDR2 are MGHRA and YSYEKL. This CDR3 comprises 13 residues. V was shortened by 0 bases and J by 11 bases, with 12 bases between the two germline ends. The CDR3 bases are TGCGCCAGCAGCCAAGATGATCACAGGGTGCAGTATTTT. This sequence encodes CASSQDDHRVQYF.

J is TRBJ1-1 and V is TRBV20-1, with TRBD1 matching 8 bases. CDR1 is DFQATT and CDR2 is SNEGSKA in the germline V gene (reference sequence). Germline trimming cut 3 bases from V and 4 bases from J; bases unmatched to any gene: 10. This CDR3 has 15 amino acids. As DNA, the CDR3 is TGCAGTGCTAGTCATCCCGGGACAGGTTCCACTGAAGCTTTCTTT. It specifies CSASHPGTGSTEAFF.

This rearrangement joins TRBV12-3 or TRBV12-4 to TRBJ1-3; D not certain. V shed 6 bases and J shed 4 bases, with 10 bases lying between them. The CDR3 covers 13 residues. The CDR3 DNA is TGTGCCAGCAGAATTATCGGGGGAAACACCATATATTTT. Its translation is CASRIIGGNTIYF.

This chain links TRBV18 with TRBJ1-6; 7 bases are shared with TRBD1. Germline CDR1 and CDR2: KGHSH and LQKENI. The junction had 9 bases not matched to a gene; V was cut back by 2 bases and J by 8 bases. This CDR3 comprises 16 residues. Here the CDR3 DNA reads TGTGCCAGCTCACCAGGAGCAGGGGGAAAGGATTCACCCCTCCACTTT. Its translation: CASSPGAGGKDSPLHF.

This clone appeared a single time. V usage is TRBV28 and J usage is TRBJ2-7, with 9 bases fitting TRBD1. CDR3 length: 15 amino acids. J gave up 5 bases and V 6 bases, and 11 bases lay outside the gene matches. Germline V lookup: CDR1 MDHEN, CDR2 SYDVKM. The CDR3 bases are TGTGCCAGCAGCCTCCTTGGACAGGGGAGTGACGAGCAGTACGTC. Translated: CASSLLGQGSDEQYV.

This clone has more than one count but fewer than ten. The chain uses TRBV30 and TRBJ1-3; 7 bases fit TRBD1. CDR1 GTSNPN and CDR2 SVGIG come from the germline V gene (reference sequence). The CDR3 has 14 amino acids. V gave up 1 base and J gave up 2 bases; unmatched junction bases: 2. The CDR3 reads CAWSDTGAGNTIYF. CDR3 nucleotide sequence: TGTGCCTGGAGTGACACAGGGGCTGGAAACACCATATATTTT.